Listed below are T cell receptor beta chains from one sample, sequenced in a study of a mutant IDH1 vaccine in newly diagnosed glioma. Only in-frame clones appear in the TCRdb table, and some are missing; sequencing was by immunoSEQ multiplex PCR. The data contain tens of thousands of clones, 85% to 90% of them singletons. For these receptors, no antigen is known. Sequences were derived from PBMCs, sampled from a glioma patient whose treatment included an IDH1 peptide vaccine. These receptors were obtained from a man aged 40-55 years with glioma. The CDR3 runs from the conserved cysteine through the conserved F or W. D genes are given only for firm matches. Only part of the rows carry a size: once, few, many, or a class if the clone is expanded.

size	D	V	J	CDR3	DNA
NA	NA	TRBV6-5	TRBJ1-1	CASSYSTLGAAEAFF	TGTGCCAGCAGTTACTCGACATTGGGGGCGGCTGAAGCTTTCTTT
NA	TRBD1	TRBV29-1	TRBJ2-7	CSVEQYGTGREQYF	TGCAGCGTTGAACAATACGGGACAGGGCGCGAGCAGTACTTC
NA	NA	TRBV18	TRBJ2-5	CASSPQRVETQYF	TGTGCCAGCTCACCGCAAAGGGTTGAGACCCAGTACTTC
NA	TRBD2	TRBV19	TRBJ2-5	CASSSGRGQETQYF	TGTGCCAGTAGTAGCGGGAGGGGACAAGAGACCCAGTACTTC
NA	TRBD1	TRBV18	TRBJ1-5	CASSPRGGGSNQPQHF	TGTGCCAGCTCACCACGAGGGGGCGGAAGCAATCAGCCCCAGCATTTT
NA	NA	TRBV13	TRBJ1-2	CASSLEPRLYGYTF	TGTGCCAGCAGCTTAGAACCCAGACTTTATGGCTACACCTTC
NA	NA	TRBV18	TRBJ2-5	CASSTRVDYQETQYF	TGTGCCAGCTCCACCAGGGTCGACTACCAAGAGACCCAGTACTTC
NA	NA	TRBV28	TRBJ2-7	CASSLSIYEQYF	TGTGCCAGCAGTTTGTCTATCTACGAGCAGTACTTC
NA	TRBD2	TRBV19	TRBJ2-3	CASSTRTSGRSTDTQYF	TGTGCCAGTAGTACCCGGACTAGCGGGAGGAGCACAGATACGCAGTATTTT
NA	TRBD2	TRBV6-5	TRBJ2-1	CASHGGSGKNEQFF	TGTGCCAGCCACGGTGGAAGCGGGAAGAATGAGCAGTTCTTC
few	TRBD2	TRBV4-1	TRBJ2-5	CASSPRRRLAEPQETQYF	TGCGCCAGCAGCCCAAGAAGGCGGCTAGCGGAACCCCAAGAGACCCAGTACTTC
NA	NA	TRBV5-6	TRBJ1-1	CASSAPGEAFF	TGTGCCAGCAGCGCTCCAGGAGAAGCTTTCTTT
NA	NA	TRBV6-4	TRBJ2-3	CATKASPAGRSTQYF	TGTGCCACCAAGGCTAGTCCCGCCGGTAGATCTACGCAGTATTTT
NA	NA	TRBV7-9	TRBJ2-7	CASSLGDWSSYEQYF	TGTGCCAGCAGCTTAGGGGACTGGAGCTCCTACGAGCAGTACTTC
NA	NA	TRBV4-2	TRBJ1-2	CASSLLGSGRGYTF	TGTGCCAGCAGCCTCCTGGGGTCGGGACGGGGCTACACCTTC
NA	NA	TRBV2	TRBJ1-1	CASRRGRNTEAFF	TGTGCCAGCAGGAGGGGAAGGAACACTGAAGCTTTCTTT
NA	NA	TRBV4-1	TRBJ1-4	CASSQEGYGKATNEKLFF	TGCGCCAGCAGCCAAGAGGGGTATGGGAAGGCAACTAATGAAAAACTGTTTTTT
NA	NA	TRBV5-1	TRBJ1-1	CASSLDGGTEAFF	TGCGCCAGCAGCTTGGATGGGGGCACTGAAGCTTTCTTT
NA	NA	TRBV4-1	TRBJ1-1	CASSHPWITEAFF	TGCGCCAGCAGCCACCCCTGGATCACTGAAGCTTTCTTT
NA	NA	TRBV6-6	TRBJ2-7	CASSYPGGEQYF	TGTGCCAGCAGCTACCCTGGAGGCGAGCAGTACTTC
few	NA	TRBV2	TRBJ2-2	CARSGTSNTGELFF	TGTGCCAGATCCGGGACTTCGAACACCGGGGAGCTGTTTTTT
once	NA	TRBV30	TRBJ2-1	CAWGMVRAAIF	TGTGCCTGGGGGATGGTGCGGGCTGCTATCTTC
NA	NA	TRBV6-1	TRBJ1-1	CASSVSGGTSEAFF	TGTGCCAGCAGTGTTAGCGGGGGCACGTCCGAAGCTTTCTTT
NA	NA	TRBV7-4	TRBJ2-1	CASSLPGRGSYNEQFF	TGTGCCAGCAGCTTACCCGGCCGTGGGTCCTACAATGAGCAGTTCTTC
NA	TRBD1	TRBV27	TRBJ1-5	CASSTTGGPNQPQHF	TGTGCCAGCAGCACGACAGGGGGCCCCAATCAGCCCCAGCATTTT
NA	NA	TRBV6-5	TRBJ1-5	CAQQSQPQHF	TGTGCCCAGCAAAGTCAGCCCCAGCATTTT
NA	NA	TRBV13	TRBJ1-2	CASSTDGTYGYTF	TGTGCCAGCAGCACGGACGGTACTTATGGCTACACCTTC
NA	TRBD1	TRBV18	TRBJ1-4	CASSLRGTGSFNEKLFF	TGTGCCAGCTCGCTCCGTGGGACAGGGTCCTTTAATGAAAAACTGTTTTTT
once	TRBD1	TRBV27	TRBJ1-5	CASSLVGQGRQPQHF	TGTGCCAGCAGTTTGGTGGGACAGGGCAGGCAGCCCCAGCATTTT
NA	NA	TRBV6-1	TRBJ2-5	CASSRDPLRGETQYF	TGTGCCAGCAGTCGAGACCCGCTGAGAGGAGAGACCCAGTACTTC
NA	TRBD2	TRBV30	TRBJ2-2	CASFRLAYSRELFF	TGTGCCTCCTTCCGACTAGCCTACTCCCGGGAGCTGTTTTTT
few	NA	TRBV5-6	TRBJ2-3	CASSFGVTQYF	TGTGCCAGCAGCTTCGGGGTCACGCAGTATTTT
NA	NA	TRBV11-3	TRBJ2-2	CASSRDGELFF	TGTGCCAGCAGCAGGGACGGGGAGCTGTTTTTT
NA	NA	TRBV25-1	TRBJ2-6	CASSTQLGTSGANVLTF	TGTGCCAGCAGTACCCAACTCGGGACCTCTGGGGCCAACGTCCTGACTTTC
few	TRBD1	TRBV7-3	TRBJ2-5	CASSLNGQGQTQYF	TGTGCCAGCAGCTTAAACGGACAGGGCCAGACCCAGTACTTC
NA	NA	TRBV10-3	TRBJ2-7	CAIGAERSSSYEQYF	TGTGCCATCGGGGCTGAGCGGTCGAGCTCCTACGAGCAGTACTTC
few	TRBD1	TRBV10-3	TRBJ2-5	CAISESQDRQKETQYF	TGTGCCATCAGTGAGTCGCAGGACAGGCAAAAAGAGACCCAGTACTTC
NA	NA	TRBV20-1	TRBJ1-1	CSARTQSEAFF	TGCAGTGCTAGAACCCAATCTGAAGCTTTCTTT
NA	NA	TRBV27	TRBJ2-2	CASNGQNTGELFF	TGTGCCAGCAACGGTCAGAACACCGGGGAGCTGTTTTTT
NA	NA	TRBV7-6	TRBJ1-5	CASSTQDNQPQHF	TGTGCCAGCAGCACCCAGGACAATCAGCCCCAGCATTTT
NA	NA	TRBV9	TRBJ2-7	CASSVAWQGVYEQYF	TGTGCCAGCAGCGTAGCTTGGCAAGGGGTCTACGAGCAGTACTTC
NA	TRBD1	TRBV10-3	TRBJ1-3	CAITPGTAGNTIYF	TGTGCCATCACCCCAGGGACAGCTGGAAACACCATATATTTT
NA	NA	TRBV19	TRBJ1-2	CASSMGRDLTIYGYTF	TGTGCCAGTAGTATGGGTCGTGACCTTACCATCTATGGCTACACCTTC
NA	TRBD1	TRBV5-6	TRBJ2-5	CASSGWTGEETQYF	TGTGCCAGCAGCGGCTGGACAGGGGAAGAGACCCAGTACTTC
few	NA	TRBV29-1	TRBJ1-4	CSVEASTGEKLFF	TGCAGCGTTGAAGCGTCAACTGGTGAAAAACTGTTTTTT
NA	NA	TRBV7-9	TRBJ1-1	CASSPDSMNTEAFF	TGTGCCAGCAGCCCCGACAGCATGAACACTGAAGCTTTCTTT
few	NA	TRBV19	TRBJ2-4	CASSQTTGLRNIQYF	TGTGCCAGTAGTCAAACCACCGGGCTTAGAAACATTCAGTACTTC
NA	TRBD2	TRBV5-6	TRBJ2-7	CASSLVLAGVNEQYF	TGTGCCAGCAGCTTGGTCCTAGCGGGAGTAAACGAGCAGTACTTC
NA	NA	TRBV18	TRBJ1-5	CASSLRGNQPQHF	TGTGCCAGCTCCCTCCGGGGGAATCAGCCCCAGCATTTT
NA	NA	TRBV2	TRBJ1-2	CASSDRGEIFHGYTF	TGTGCCAGCAGTGACAGGGGCGAGATTTTCCATGGCTACACCTTC
NA	TRBD2	TRBV13	TRBJ2-1	CASSSSGTSALKQFF	TGTGCCAGCAGCTCATCCGGGACTAGTGCCTTGAAGCAGTTCTTC
NA	NA	TRBV19	TRBJ2-3	CASSTLTGVDTQYF	TGTGCCAGTAGTACTTTAACGGGAGTAGATACGCAGTATTTT
NA	TRBD1	TRBV5-1	TRBJ2-3	CASSLLQGAEDTQYF	TGCGCCAGCAGCTTACTGCAGGGGGCAGAAGATACGCAGTATTTT
NA	NA	TRBV5-1	TRBJ1-1	CASSGGPGDTEAFF	TGCGCCAGCAGCGGGGGCCCGGGGGACACTGAAGCTTTCTTT
NA	NA	TRBV13	TRBJ1-2	CASSPRTDLNYGYTF	TGTGCCAGCAGCCCACGGACAGACCTTAACTATGGCTACACCTTC
NA	NA	TRBV4-2	TRBJ2-3	CASSPRRGAGSTDTQYF	TGTGCCAGCAGCCCGAGGAGGGGAGCGGGCTCCACAGATACGCAGTATTTT
NA	NA	TRBV19	TRBJ2-7	CASSVGFSYEQYF	TGTGCCAGTAGTGTCGGTTTCTCCTACGAGCAGTACTTC
NA	NA	TRBV20-1	TRBJ1-2	CSAEGRGGYTF	TGCAGTGCTGAAGGCCGGGGTGGCTACACCTTC
NA	NA	TRBV9	TRBJ2-7	CASSADRSYEQYF	TGTGCCAGCAGCGCAGACAGGTCCTACGAGCAGTACTTC
NA	TRBD2	TRBV6-6	TRBJ2-2	CASRPPGLGSGELFF	TGTGCCAGCAGACCCCCGGGACTAGGGTCCGGGGAGCTGTTTTTT